Listed below are T cell receptor beta chains from one sample, sequenced in a study of blood T cell repertoires in COVID-19. Profiling relied on immunoSEQ multiplex PCR, and the TCRdb table lists in-frame clones only, not all of them. The data show approximately 100,000 clones, around 80% seen once. Sample: peripheral blood. These TCRs come from a woman aged 55-69 years with acute or convalescent COVID-19. Both conserved end residues are part of each CDR3. The order of the fields is CDR3 protein, CDR3 DNA, J gene, clone size, V gene, D gene. A D gene is named only where the DNA matches it firmly. A clone size is listed for some rows: how often the clone was seen (once, few, many), or a class if it is expanded.

CDR3aa: CASSLGGRRTDTQYF
CDR3nt: TGTGCCAGCAGCTTGGGTGGGAGAAGGACAGATACGCAGTATTTT
j_gene: TRBJ2-3
abundance: .
v_gene: TRBV5-4
d_gene: .

CDR3aa: CASSINSGVEQYF
CDR3nt: TGTGCCAGTAGTATCAACTCGGGTGTCGAGCAGTACTTC
j_gene: TRBJ2-7
abundance: .
v_gene: TRBV19
d_gene: .

CDR3aa: CASSTSSLAANEQFF
CDR3nt: TGTGCCAGCAGCACCTCCTCCCTCGCGGCCAATGAGCAGTTCTTC
j_gene: TRBJ2-1
abundance: .
v_gene: TRBV9
d_gene: .

CDR3aa: CASSPYQSNQPQHF
CDR3nt: TGTGCCAGTAGTCCTTATCAGTCAAATCAGCCCCAGCATTTT
j_gene: TRBJ1-5
abundance: .
v_gene: TRBV19
d_gene: .

CDR3aa: CAWSALTGAYGYTF
CDR3nt: TGTGCCTGGAGTGCCCTGACAGGGGCCTATGGCTACACCTTC
j_gene: TRBJ1-2
abundance: .
v_gene: TRBV30
d_gene: TRBD1

CDR3aa: CSASKPRTLRRGQPQHF
CDR3nt: TGCAGTGCTAGTAAACCCCGGACACTCCGGAGGGGTCAGCCCCAGCATTTT
j_gene: TRBJ1-5
abundance: .
v_gene: TRBV20-1
d_gene: .

CDR3aa: CASSHPRHESNQPQHF
CDR3nt: TGTGCCAGTAGCCACCCTCGCCACGAGAGCAATCAGCCCCAGCATTTT
j_gene: TRBJ1-5
abundance: .
v_gene: TRBV19
d_gene: .

CDR3aa: CASSPRTVLGNTIYF
CDR3nt: TGTGCCAGCAGCCCCCGGACAGTCCTCGGAAACACCATATATTTT
j_gene: TRBJ1-3
abundance: .
v_gene: TRBV7-9
d_gene: .

CDR3aa: CASSPPNYGYTF
CDR3nt: TGTGCCAGCAGTCCCCCAAACTATGGCTACACCTTC
j_gene: TRBJ1-2
abundance: .
v_gene: TRBV6-5
d_gene: .

CDR3aa: CASRSGRATDEQFF
CDR3nt: TGTGCCAGCCGTAGCGGGAGGGCCACGGATGAGCAGTTCTTC
j_gene: TRBJ2-1
abundance: .
v_gene: TRBV27
d_gene: TRBD2

CDR3aa: CASSLEPGGYNEQFF
CDR3nt: TGCGCCAGCAGCTTGGAACCCGGGGGCTACAATGAGCAGTTCTTC
j_gene: TRBJ2-1
abundance: .
v_gene: TRBV5-1
d_gene: .

CDR3aa: CASSRLGQGANEKLFF
CDR3nt: TGCGCCAGCAGCCGACTGGGACAGGGGGCTAATGAAAAACTGTTTTTT
j_gene: TRBJ1-4
abundance: .
v_gene: TRBV5-1
d_gene: TRBD1

CDR3aa: CASSPDTGTGTGYTF
CDR3nt: TGTGCCAGCTCACCAGATACCGGGACAGGGACTGGCTACACCTTC
j_gene: TRBJ1-2
abundance: .
v_gene: TRBV18
d_gene: TRBD1

CDR3aa: CASSPGLAGVTSYNEQFF
CDR3nt: TGTGCCAGCAGCCCGGGACTAGCGGGGGTTACCTCCTACAATGAGCAGTTCTTC
j_gene: TRBJ2-1
abundance: .
v_gene: TRBV3-1/TRBV3-2
d_gene: TRBD2

CDR3aa: CASRPALGQGTETQYF
CDR3nt: TGTGCCAGCAGGCCGGCGTTGGGACAGGGAACAGAGACCCAGTACTTC
j_gene: TRBJ2-5
abundance: .
v_gene: TRBV28
d_gene: TRBD1

CDR3aa: CASTSWGDTYEQYF
CDR3nt: TGTGCCAGCACCTCCTGGGGGGATACCTACGAGCAGTACTTC
j_gene: TRBJ2-7
abundance: .
v_gene: TRBV6-5
d_gene: .

CDR3aa: CASRGRPQANEKLFF
CDR3nt: TGCGCCAGCAGGGGCAGACCCCAGGCTAATGAAAAACTGTTTTTT
j_gene: TRBJ1-4
abundance: .
v_gene: TRBV5-1
d_gene: .

CDR3aa: CSVDSSGGADTQYF
CDR3nt: TGCAGCGTTGACTCTAGCGGGGGTGCAGATACGCAGTATTTT
j_gene: TRBJ2-3
abundance: .
v_gene: TRBV29-1
d_gene: TRBD2

CDR3aa: CASSLTPGRESDTQYF
CDR3nt: TGTGCCAGCAGCTTAACCCCCGGGAGAGAGTCAGATACGCAGTATTTT
j_gene: TRBJ2-3
abundance: once
v_gene: TRBV7-9
d_gene: .

CDR3aa: CASSVGTGGTDTQYF
CDR3nt: TGTGCCAGCAGCGTGGGGACAGGGGGCACAGATACGCAGTATTTT
j_gene: TRBJ2-3
abundance: .
v_gene: TRBV9
d_gene: TRBD1

CDR3aa: CASSSTPWGDQETQYF
CDR3nt: TGTGCCAGCAGCTCAACCCCGTGGGGGGACCAAGAGACCCAGTACTTC
j_gene: TRBJ2-5
abundance: .
v_gene: TRBV7-2
d_gene: .

CDR3aa: CASKEMYQETQYF
CDR3nt: TGTGCCAGCAAGGAGATGTACCAAGAGACCCAGTACTTC
j_gene: TRBJ2-5
abundance: once
v_gene: TRBV2
d_gene: .

CDR3aa: CASSVTTNTEAFF
CDR3nt: TGTGCCAGCAGCGTCACAACGAACACTGAAGCTTTCTTT
j_gene: TRBJ1-1
abundance: .
v_gene: TRBV9
d_gene: .

CDR3aa: CASRFPGEGDTEAFF
CDR3nt: TGTGCCAGCAGATTCCCCGGGGAGGGGGACACTGAAGCTTTCTTT
j_gene: TRBJ1-1
abundance: .
v_gene: TRBV6-5
d_gene: .